This TCR beta chain was sequenced for a study of control samples from healthy donors and cancer patients. TCRdb's table, derived via immunoSEQ multiplex PCR, lists solely in-frame clones and lacks some. The sample has around 130,000 clones; approximately 94% are singletons. The sequence derives from a man aged 25 to 40 in good health. The material sequenced was blood.

CDR3 nucleotides: TGTGCCAGCAGTTTACGAGGGGATCAGCCCCAGCATTTT. Encoded protein: CASSLRGDQPQHF. The chain employs TRBV27 and TRBJ1-5, with D possibly TRBD1 on 5 matching bases. The CDR3 sequence is 13 residues long. Per germline, CDR1 MNHEY and CDR2 SMNVEV (reference sequence). V gave up 2 bases and J gave up 5 bases, with 7 bases separating them.